This entry concerns a single T cell receptor (beta chain). The data were obtained in a study of blood T cell repertoires in COVID-19. Study-level background: T cells, B-cell-depleted T cells, or PBMCs provided the cDNA or gDNA that served as material.

Only in-frame clones appear in the TCRdb table, and some are missing; sequencing was by immunoSEQ multiplex PCR. The data show roughly 65,000 clones, about 82% seen once. J was trimmed by 1 base and V by 5 bases; bases with no gene match: 4. This CDR3 has 14 amino acids. The V gene's germline CDR1 is MNHEY and CDR2 SVGEGT. The receptor's source is a human donor in a cohort sampled during active COVID-19. The material sequenced was peripheral blood. The gene calls are TRBV6-2 or TRBV6-3 and TRBJ1-2, with TRBD1 identical over 7 bases. For the CDR3, the DNA is TGTGCCAGCAGTCGGACAGGCATTAACTATGGCTACACCTTC. Amino acid sequence: CASSRTGINYGYTF.